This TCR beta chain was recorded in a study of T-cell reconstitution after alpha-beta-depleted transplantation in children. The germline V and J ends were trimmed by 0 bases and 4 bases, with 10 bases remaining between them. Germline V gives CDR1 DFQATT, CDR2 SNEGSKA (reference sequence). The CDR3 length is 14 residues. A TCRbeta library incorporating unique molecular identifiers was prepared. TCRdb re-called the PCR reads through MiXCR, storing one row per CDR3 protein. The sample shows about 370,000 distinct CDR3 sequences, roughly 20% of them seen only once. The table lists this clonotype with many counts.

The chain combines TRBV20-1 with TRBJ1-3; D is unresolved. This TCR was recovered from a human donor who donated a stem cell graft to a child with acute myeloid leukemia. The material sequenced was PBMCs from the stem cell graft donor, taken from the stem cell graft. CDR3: CSARDLGYGNTIYF. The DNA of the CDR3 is TGCAGTGCTAGAGATTTAGGCTACGGAAACACCATATATTTT.